The present entry profiles one T cell receptor beta chain with its context. Which antigen it targets is not known. Base qualities are not at hand, and no much larger clone is one base apart. To prepare the library, the immunoSEQ multiplex PCR assay was applied. For the multiplex PCR, a mixture combining 60 forward primers for TCR Vbeta segments and 13 reverse primers for TCR Jbeta segments was used. The CDR3 region of rearranged TCR beta genes was amplified from genomic DNA by a multiplex PCR assay. On the Illumina HiSeq System, the amplified TCR beta libraries were sequenced as 87-base-pair reads. The original pipeline was this. A later analysis counted tens of millions of unique TCR beta chains across the 670 or so repertoires, and 10 million to 11 million of these chains were shared by at least two donors. A nearest-neighbor algorithm error-corrected the raw reads and collapsed the reads into unique sequences, merging closely related sequences to remove PCR and sequencing errors. Alignment of CDR3 sequences to IMGT reference sequences was used to assign V, D and J gene segments. For a sequence to be retained, a match of at least six nucleotides was required to both a V gene segment and a J gene segment. A rearrangement was called productive if the CDR3 had no stop codons and remained in frame with V and J, and every other rearrangement was called non-productive. Following IMGT convention, CDR3 was defined as the stretch from the second conserved V-encoded cysteine up to the conserved J-encoded phenylalanine. The earlier analysis of some 550 of the donors excluded any sequence lacking an unambiguous match to a single V gene segment. In an earlier analysis of approximately 590 of the donors, V segments were called functional above 56.7% productive rearrangements and were called segregating when the between-donor standard deviation exceeded 5%. A statistical classification framework was developed to diagnose cytomegalovirus status using the catalog of TCR beta chain sequences. A later analysis assigned V and J genes by comparing TCR nucleotide sequences with IMGT/GENE-DB human TR gene sequences. Using the TCRdist pipeline, a later analysis assigned CDR3 sequences along with most-parsimonious VDJ recombination scenarios. A later analysis defined each TCR beta chain by its CDR3 amino acid sequence plus V-gene family, and excluded reads lacking a unique V-gene family. A later analysis removed 450 to 600 highly shared, low-generation-probability nucleotide sequences to deal with suspected cross-contamination and a sequencing artifact. In a later analysis, a clonal expansion index was calculated for each public chain from normalized within-repertoire ranks of inferred template counts. A later analysis computed generation probabilities with a VDJ recombination model fitted to out-of-frame rearrangements, and checked the results against IGoR. In a later analysis, TCR-TCR, TCR-HLA and TCR-CMV co-occurrence was scored with hypergeometric tests, and a repertoire-size bias correction was applied to TCR pairs. In a later analysis, false discovery rates were estimated by permuting HLA or CMV assignments 20 times. A later analysis grouped co-occurring TCRs with DBSCAN, adding TCRdist sequence similarity when clustering within HLA-allele-positive subsets. Repertoires with fewer than 30,000 or more than 120,000 public chains were left out of co-occurrence clustering, as were a handful of repertoires with anomalous nucleotide sharing. TCRdb carries this immuneACCESS record with in-frame sequences only. Its versions omit some clonotypes, under half of them owing to an unresolved V gene in the studies checked, with the rest unexplained. The V and J calls and the clone size are those of that table, but D and trimming were determined from the DNA. The sample records roughly 110,000 clones, less than 85% of which are singletons. The biggest ten clones account for roughly 3.9% of the sample.

Per the germline V gene, SGHDT is the CDR1 and YYEEEE is the CDR2. Unmatched junction bases come to 8, with V trimmed by 0 bases and J by 6 bases. Taken from cysteine to phenylalanine, the CDR3 has 16 residues. Only CDR3 DNA remains: 48 bases, in frame from the first base. The data were obtained in a study of cytomegalovirus exposure and HLA in healthy donors (dated by TCRdb to 2016 to 2017). Regarding the complete study: An earlier analysis of 550 to 700 of the donors reported approximately 290 Gb of sequence data and some 120 million unique TCR beta sequences from roughly 180 million T cells. About 280 gigabases of sequencing data and 91 million or so unique TCR sequences made up an early release that covered 500 to 700 HLA-typed donors. Of the roughly 410 genotyped donors, over 80% were placed in the genetic ancestry cluster associated with self-reported Caucasian donors. The study was designed to test whether signatures of past pathogen exposure could be identified by cataloging public T cell receptors. The study profiled the T cell repertoires of under 850 subjects by immunosequencing and related them to cytomegalovirus serostatus. A separate validation cohort of about 110 different subjects was used in addition to the approximately 610-subject first cohort. To predict cytomegalovirus infection status, the study brought together high-throughput TCR immunosequencing, statistical association of individual TCRs with disease status, and machine learning. A later analysis re-examined previously published TCR beta repertoires from just over 650 donors and added high-resolution HLA genotyping to investigate patterns of TCR occurrence. Rather than drawing on any new phenotypic data, the later analysis identified candidate immune exposures from TCR beta sequences and the way those sequences occurred across donors. An earlier analysis of some 500 of the donors applied high-throughput TCR beta sequencing to assess whether each TCR beta V gene segment acted as functional or pseudogenic. Alongside the repertoire data, information on donor age, sex, ethnicity and CMV serostatus was compiled. A later genetic analysis used genome-wide SNP genotypes for about 55% of the 666 donors, treating that subset as a discovery cohort. Every discovery cohort repertoire had been produced on one sequencing platform. Class I and class II HLA loci were covered by the typing at four-digit resolution. The number of typed donors differed by locus: about 629-630 for A, B, C, DRB1 and DQB1; approximately 520 for DQA1; approximately 610 for DPA1; and about 470 for DPB1. Roughly five DR-DQ haplotypes were treated as single units for association and clustering because of strong linkage in the cohort. Among about 360 genotyped donors of the cohort, an average of roughly 240,000 unique TCR beta nucleotide sequences were sequenced per donor, roughly 20% of them non-productive.

General study outcomes and caveats: A cluster of highly shared sequence variants was judged likely to represent a technical artifact of the sequencing pipeline. An earlier analysis of around 500 of the donors showed that most TCR beta V segments appeared in productive rearrangements either about 90% or about 30% of the time, which broadly matched IMGT annotations. Roughly uniform sequencing depth across donors was assumed in presence/absence analyses, although this assumption may not hold. A further reported finding was that TCR beta sequences accurately predicted the HLA-A and HLA-B alleles for most subjects in the first cohort. In a later analysis, TCR association rates were found to vary across HLA loci, with the most associated TCRs seen for DRB1 alleles and the fewest for HLA-C alleles. Cytomegalovirus status was reported to be diagnosed by the classifier with high specificity and sensitivity in both the original and validation cohorts. The only immune exposure information available for the cohort was CMV serostatus. Compared with the approximately 670-donor mean, donors in an Asian-associated ancestry cluster had fewer N-insertions in productive TCRs, according to a later genetic analysis. Most CMV-associated TCR beta chains appeared to be HLA-restricted in a later analysis, and the HLA associations seemed to be driven largely by CMV exposure. In vitro tests confirmed that a few of the cytomegalovirus-associated TCR beta chains recognize cytomegalovirus antigens. A later analysis associated around 16,000 TCR beta sequences with specific HLA alleles at a false discovery rate of 0.05. A total of 164 TCR beta chains were listed by the study as associated with cytomegalovirus. According to a later analysis, parvovirus B19, influenza, CMV and Epstein-Barr virus appeared linked to several top co-occurrence clusters. According to the authors, the approach could potentially be generalized to other disease states and immunological phenotypes. Most TCR sequences were observed very rarely across donors, whereas some public TCRs were present in many individuals. In this cohort, only TCR beta chains were sequenced, and detectable features were limited by the absence of alpha or paired-chain data. Because some donors lacked HLA typing at each locus, the association tests relied only on the typed subset. Because counts were too low, seventeen rarely observed V segments, including chromosome 9 orphons, were excluded from the earlier analysis of some 540 of the donors. V-gene and J-gene trimming of TCR beta chains was associated with a missense DCLRE1C variant in a later genetic analysis, and the association was replicated in an independent cohort. The 87-base-pair reads could not distinguish some IMGT-functional V segments, including TRBV6-2 and TRBV6-3, so those segments were excluded. Correlated functional status among segregating V segments might reflect linkage disequilibrium, but an unknown experimental factor could not be ruled out. Strong co-occurrence of HLA alleles, especially DR and DQ, made assigning TCR associations to individual alleles difficult. In a later analysis, HLA-associated TCR beta chains showed more clonal expansion and lower generation probabilities than non-associated chains that were equally common.

In total, approximately 700 healthy bone marrow donors made up the cohort. All cohort members were sampled while nominally healthy, although unrecorded immune exposures were likely present. The donor was CMV seronegative and belonged to the group of approximately 320 seronegative cohort members. A peripheral blood sample was collected from each donor, and TCR beta sequencing was performed on peripheral blood mononuclear cells. The Qiagen DNeasy Blood Extraction Kit was used to extract genomic DNA from the blood cell samples. The V and J segments used are TRBV5-6 and TRBJ1-4; the central 7 bases match TRBD1. Sequencing input: PBMCs. The clonotype originates from a man aged 60 to 69 in good health and CMV-seronegative. The CDR3 corresponds to CASSLGRGRGYEKLFF. The base sequence is TGTGCCAGCAGCTTGGGACGGGGCAGGGGGTATGAAAAACTGTTTTTT.